This TCR beta chain comes out of a study of blood T cell repertoires in COVID-19. About the study: T cells, B-cell-depleted T cells, or PBMCs supplied cDNA or gDNA.

Germline CDR1 SGHRS, CDR2 YFSETQ. Trimming took 5 bases from V and 6 from J; bases not matched to a gene: 3. The CDR3 length is 14 residues. TCRdb's table, derived via immunoSEQ multiplex PCR, lists solely in-frame clones and lacks some. The sample gives 300,000 to 400,000 clones, 88% of which show up once; approximately 1.6% is in the top ten. A remark on this clone: The identical CDR3 is also encoded by other nucleotide sequences in the sample.

V and J are TRBV5-1 and TRBJ1-6; 9 bases are shared with TRBD1. This receptor was taken from a woman between 25 and 40 years old with COVID-19, enrolled during active disease. What was sequenced was peripheral blood. The CDR3 region is CASSWGQGNSPLHF. The DNA for the CDR3 is TGCGCCAGCAGTTGGGGACAGGGTAATTCACCCCTCCACTTT. The variable domain in full, completed from reference TRBV5-1 and TRBJ1-6, reads KAGVTQTPRYLIKTRGQQVTLSCSPISGHRSVSWYQQTPGQGLQFLFEYFSETQRNKGNFPGRFSGRQFSNSRSEMNVSTLELGDSALYLCASSWGQGNSPLHFGNGTRLTVT.